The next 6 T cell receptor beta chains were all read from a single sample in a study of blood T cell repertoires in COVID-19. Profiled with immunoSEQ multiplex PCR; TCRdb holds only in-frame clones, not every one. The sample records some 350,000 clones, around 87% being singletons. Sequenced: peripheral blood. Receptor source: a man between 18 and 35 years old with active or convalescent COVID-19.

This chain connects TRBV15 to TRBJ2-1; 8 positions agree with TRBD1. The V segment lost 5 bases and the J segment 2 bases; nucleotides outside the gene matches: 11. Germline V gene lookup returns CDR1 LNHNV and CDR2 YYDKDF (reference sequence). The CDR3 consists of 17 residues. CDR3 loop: CATSSRTGRGPYNEQFF. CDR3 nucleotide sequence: TGTGCCACCAGCTCAAGGACAGGGAGAGGGCCCTACAATGAGCAGTTCTTC.

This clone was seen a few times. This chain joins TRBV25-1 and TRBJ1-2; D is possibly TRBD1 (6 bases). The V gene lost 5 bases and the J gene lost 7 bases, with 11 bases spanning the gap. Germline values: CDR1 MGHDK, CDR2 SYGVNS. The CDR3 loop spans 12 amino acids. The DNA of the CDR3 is TGTGCCAGCAGTCGCGCAGGGGCTGGCTACACCTTC. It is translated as CASSRAGAGYTF.

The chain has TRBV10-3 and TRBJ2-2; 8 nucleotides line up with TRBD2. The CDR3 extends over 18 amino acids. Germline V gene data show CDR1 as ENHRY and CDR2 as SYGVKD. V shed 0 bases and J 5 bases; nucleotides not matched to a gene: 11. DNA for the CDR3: TGTGCCATCAGTGAGTCACAAATCGGACTAGCTGGTACCGGGGAGCTGTTTTTT. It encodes CAISESQIGLAGTGELFF.

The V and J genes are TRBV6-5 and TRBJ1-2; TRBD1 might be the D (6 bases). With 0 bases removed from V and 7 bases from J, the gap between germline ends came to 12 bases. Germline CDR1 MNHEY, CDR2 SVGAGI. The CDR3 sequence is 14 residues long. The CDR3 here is CASSYSTGRVGYTF. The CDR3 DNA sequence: TGTGCCAGCAGTTACTCAACAGGGAGGGTTGGCTACACCTTC.

The CDR3 spells CASSFFRGASGMSEQFF. CDR3 nucleotide sequence: TGTGCCAGCAGCTTCTTCAGGGGGGCTAGCGGGATGAGTGAGCAGTTCTTC. The chain is built from TRBV5-4 and TRBJ2-1, with 9 nucleotides matching TRBD2. The V gene's germline CDR1 is SGHNT and CDR2 YYREEE (reference sequence). The CDR3 spans 17 residues. J gave up 9 bases and V 2 bases, and 15 bases lay outside the gene matches.

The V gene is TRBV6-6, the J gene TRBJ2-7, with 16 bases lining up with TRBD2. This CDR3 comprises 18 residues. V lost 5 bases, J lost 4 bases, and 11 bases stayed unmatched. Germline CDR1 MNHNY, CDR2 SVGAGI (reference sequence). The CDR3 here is CASSRAGTSGRVQYEQYF. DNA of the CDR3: TGTGCCAGCAGTCGAGCCGGGACTAGCGGGAGGGTCCAGTACGAGCAGTACTTC.